These 14 T cell receptor beta chains originate from one sample sequenced in a study of CD8+CD57+ T cells in acquired aplastic anemia. TCR beta VDJ and CDR3 profiles were obtained from a genomic DNA template. In TCRdb, the reads were re-called with MiXCR into one record per CDR3 protein. The data hold roughly 180,000 distinct CDR3 sequences, with around 50% observed a single time. Previously, flow cytometry had revealed CD8+CD57+ cell expansion in the patients chosen for sequencing. Sequences were obtained from sorted CD4+, CD8+, or CD8+CD57+ T cells (not recorded which) from PBMCs. All receptors come from a human donor with aplastic anemia.

The chain's CDR3 is CAISETGTADPLNYGYTF. The CDR3 nucleotides read TGTGCCATCAGTGAGACCGGGACCGCCGACCCTTTAAACTATGGCTACACCTTC. The chain carries TRBV10-3 and TRBJ1-2, with D maybe TRBD1 (5 bases). The CDR3 totals 18 residues. V lost 2 bases and J lost 2, with 21 bases in between. Per germline, CDR1 ENHRY and CDR2 SYGVKD.

Comment on this clonotype: A clone one base away is much larger, so this may be a read error. V gene TRBV5-1 combines with J gene TRBJ2-1, with TRBD1 matching over 9 bases. The CDR3 spans 16 residues. Germline loops: CDR1 SGHRS, CDR2 YFSETQ. V dropped 1 base and J dropped 5; count of bases not matched to a gene: 7. Here the CDR3 reads CASSLIVGTGNNEQFF. The CDR3 DNA reads TGCGCCAGCAGCTTGATTGTTGGGACAGGGAACAATGAGCAGTTCTTC. Together with reference TRBV5-1 and TRBJ2-1, the CDR3 gives the full variable domain: KAGVTQTPRYLIKTRGQQVTLSCSPISGHRSVSWYQQTPGQGLQFLFEYFSETQRNKGNFPGRFSGRQFSNSRSEMNVSTLELGDSALYLCASSLIVGTGNNEQFFGPGTRLTVL.

This clonotype was recorded many times. The V call is TRBV19, the J call TRBJ2-7; 8 positions agree with TRBD1. CDR1 is LNHDA and CDR2 is SQIVND in the germline V gene (reference sequence). CDR3 length equals 17 residues. Unmatched junction bases numbered 11, after V lost 4 bases and J lost 0 bases. DNA for the CDR3: TGTGCCAGTAGTACCCGGACAGGGACTTCCAGCTCCTACGAGCAGTACTTC. Its translation: CASSTRTGTSSSYEQYF.

The chain uses TRBV2 and TRBJ2-7; no definite D call. V dropped 1 base and J dropped 6 bases, with 10 bases sitting between them. The CDR3 is made up of 13 amino acids. In germline, CDR1 is SNHLY, CDR2 FYNNEI. The CDR3 is CASSEDSPSEQYF. The CDR3 DNA reads as TGTGCCAGCAGTGAAGACAGCCCGTCCGAGCAGTACTTC.

This clonotype came up a few times. CDR3 sequence reads: CASSLLNSPLHF. The CDR3, as DNA: TGTGCCAGCAGCTTGTTGAATTCACCCCTCCACTTT. V is TRBV7-2 and J is TRBJ1-6; D is uncertain. CDR1 is SGHTA, CDR2 FQGNSA, per germline. V lost 3 bases and J 7 bases, leaving 4 bases between the germline ends. This CDR3 comprises 12 residues.

There are many counts of this clonotype. The chain links TRBV2 to TRBJ1-5; D uncertain. Looked up from germline, CDR1 is SNHLY and CDR2 is FYNNEI. The CDR3 covers 13 residues. Trimming took off 4 bases at V and 4 bases at J, with 8 bases between the two ends. The CDR3 spells CASSVGWNQPQHF. The CDR3 DNA sequence: TGTGCCAGCAGTGTGGGGTGGAATCAGCCCCAGCATTTT.

V gene TRBV24-1 combines with J gene TRBJ1-2; tentatively, D is TRBD1 (6 bases). Between the trimmed V and J ends, which lost 3 bases and 2 bases, there was a span of 6 bases. CDR3 size: 13 residues. Germline loops: CDR1 KGHDR, CDR2 SFDVKD. CDR3 bases: TGTGCCACCAGTGATGACAGGAACTATGGCTACACCTTC. Translated: CATSDDRNYGYTF.

This clonotype was counted at least ten times. V and J are TRBV6-5 and TRBJ1-5; TRBD1 might be the D (5 bases). Germline V gene sequence: CDR1 MNHEY, CDR2 SVGAGI. The CDR3 extends over 14 amino acids. Trimming cost V 2 bases and J 4 bases, with 9 bases left between them. The CDR3 bases are TGTGCCAGCAGTTACGCGGGACGGAATCAGCCCCAGCATTTT. Encoded protein: CASSYAGRNQPQHF.

This clonotype was seen many times. Mismatch with germline at one junction end may stem from a read error. The gene calls are TRBV7-9 and TRBJ2-5; a weak D match, TRBD1 (5 bases). CDR1 and CDR2 from the germline V gene are SEHNR and FQNEAQ (reference sequence). The CDR3 has 13 amino acids. The CDR3 here is CASSLAGAENQYF. The CDR3 coding sequence is TGTGCCAGCAGCTTAGCAGGGGCAGAGAACCAGTACTTC.

V is TRBV11-1 and J is TRBJ2-3; the D gene is possibly TRBD2 (6 bases). Germline-derived CDR1 and CDR2 are SGHAT and FQDESV (reference sequence). Between the trimmed V and J ends, which lost 0 bases and 4 bases, there was a span of 11 bases. The CDR3 is made up of 15 amino acids. CDR3 loop: CASSLAGGQADTQYF. The DNA for the CDR3 is TGTGCCAGCAGCTTAGCGGGGGGTCAGGCAGATACGCAGTATTTT.

The chain combines TRBV29-1 with TRBJ1-2; D is unresolved. Germline V gives CDR1 SQVTM, CDR2 ANQGSEA. The CDR3 has 11 amino acids. V shed 7 bases and J shed 4 bases, with 10 bases lying between them. The CDR3 protein is CSALFPYGYTF. The CDR3 region has the DNA TGCAGCGCCCTATTCCCCTATGGCTACACCTTC.

The chain employs TRBV24-1 and TRBJ1-1; 7 bases are a match to TRBD1. The CDR3 loop spans 16 amino acids. Trimming at V came to 3 bases and at J to 4 bases, leaving 10 bases not matched to a gene. Per germline, CDR1 KGHDR and CDR2 SFDVKD. CDR3 in amino acids: CATSDGGQPWITEAFF. The CDR3 region has the DNA TGTGCCACCAGTGATGGGGGACAGCCGTGGATCACTGAAGCTTTCTTT.

This chain links TRBV7-3 with TRBJ1-2, with a weak D call TRBD1 (6 bases). CDR1 and CDR2 from the germline V gene are SGHTA and FQGTGA. CDR3 length: 13 residues. V dropped 6 bases and J dropped 5 bases, with 13 bases sitting between them. CDR3 loop: CASSLTGQYGYTF. CDR3 coding DNA: TGTGCCAGCAGTTTGACAGGACAGTATGGCTACACCTTC.

This clonotype was seen at least ten times. CDR3 sequence (DNA): TGTGCCAGTAGGGCTAAACAGGGGGCGAGAACAGATACGCAGTATTTT. Encoded protein: CASRAKQGARTDTQYF. This chain links TRBV19 with TRBJ2-3; 9 bases map to TRBD1. CDR3 length equals 16 residues. J lost 3 bases, V lost 6 bases, and 10 bases had no gene match. Germline V gene sequence: CDR1 LNHDA, CDR2 SQIVND (reference sequence).